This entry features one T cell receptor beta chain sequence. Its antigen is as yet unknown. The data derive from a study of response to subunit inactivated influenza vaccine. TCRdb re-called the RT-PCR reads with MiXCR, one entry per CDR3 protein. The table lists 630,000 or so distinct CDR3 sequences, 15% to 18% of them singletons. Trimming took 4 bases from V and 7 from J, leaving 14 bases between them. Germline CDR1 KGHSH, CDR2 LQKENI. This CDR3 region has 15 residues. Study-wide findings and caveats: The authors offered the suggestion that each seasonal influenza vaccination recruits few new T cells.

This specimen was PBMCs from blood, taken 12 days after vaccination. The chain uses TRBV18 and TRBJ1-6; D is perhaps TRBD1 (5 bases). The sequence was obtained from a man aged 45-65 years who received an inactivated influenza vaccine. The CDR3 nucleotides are TGTGCCAGCTCACTGGGCCCCAGGGCGAATTCACCCCTCCACTTT. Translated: CASSLGPRANSPLHF.